One sample yielded the 32 T cell receptor beta chains listed below, sequenced in a study of blood T cell repertoires in COVID-19. The repertoire was sequenced with immunoSEQ multiplex PCR; TCRdb's copy has only in-frame clones and lacks some. The sample lists 80,000 to 95,000 clones; more than 80% were seen once. Sequenced input: peripheral blood. The origin of the receptors is a man older than 75 with COVID-19, enrolled during active disease.

The chain has TRBV2 and TRBJ2-3; D is unresolved. Germline V gives CDR1 SNHLY, CDR2 FYNNEI. The CDR3 is 11 residues long. Deletions cut 5 bases from V and 6 bases from J, with 6 bases between. CDR3 loop: CASSLSDTQYF. As DNA, the CDR3 is TGTGCCAGCAGTCTTTCGGATACGCAGTATTTT.

This chain links TRBV11-3 with TRBJ2-1, with TRBD2 matching over 8 bases. This CDR3 is built from 15 residues. V lost 5 bases, J lost 4 bases, and 7 bases stayed unmatched. Germline V lookup: CDR1 SGHNT, CDR2 YENEEA. The CDR3 reads CASSQSGLVYNEQFF. The CDR3 nucleotides read TGTGCCAGCAGCCAATCGGGACTAGTTTACAATGAGCAGTTCTTC.

The CDR3 coding sequence is TGTGCCAGCAGTGGCGCGGGGGGTCGTTGGGAGCAGTACTTC. Protein product: CASSGAGGRWEQYF. This sequence joins TRBV2 and TRBJ2-7; the match to TRBD2 covers 8 bases. CDR1 and CDR2 (germline): SNHLY, FYNNEI. V lost 4 bases and J lost 7; bases outside the gene matches: 9. This CDR3 is built from 14 residues.

In DNA form, the CDR3 reads TGCAGCGCCTCCGTCGTGAACACTGAAGCTTTCTTT. Translation: CSASVVNTEAFF. The rearrangement joins TRBV29-1 to TRBJ1-1; D uncertain. V was trimmed by 7 bases and J by 0 bases, leaving 9 bases between them. The CDR3 is 12 amino acids. CDR1 and CDR2 from the germline V gene are SQVTM and ANQGSEA.

This chain links TRBV28 with TRBJ1-3, with D hard to call. Germline-derived CDR1 and CDR2 are MDHEN and SYDVKM. The CDR3 is 15 amino acids. V lost 7 bases, J lost 3 bases, and 16 bases lay in between. The CDR3 here is CASKPLSGVGNTIYF. CDR3 DNA sequence: TGTGCCAGCAAGCCTTTGAGCGGCGTTGGAAACACCATATATTTT. Based on the CDR3 plus reference TRBV28 and TRBJ1-3, the full variable domain is DVKVTQSSRYLVKRTGEKVFLECVQDMDHENMFWYRQDPGLGLRLIYFSYDVKMKEKGDIPEGYSVSREKKERFSLILESASTNQTSMYLCASKPLSGVGNTIYFGEGSWLTVV.

This sequence joins TRBV2 and TRBJ1-1, with 7 bases that match TRBD1. The V gene end was trimmed by 8 bases and the J gene end by 3 bases; junction bases not matched to a gene: 15. Germline V gives CDR1 SNHLY, CDR2 FYNNEI. The CDR3 loop spans 16 amino acids. This CDR3 is CASQTRGPRIDTEAFF. The CDR3 coding sequence is TGTGCCAGCCAAACGAGGGGGCCGAGGATTGACACTGAAGCTTTCTTT.

V and J are TRBV11-3 and TRBJ2-2; weak D call: TRBD1 (5 bases). The germline V gene encodes CDR1 SGHNT and CDR2 YENEEA. The CDR3 is made up of 18 amino acids. V was clipped by 0 bases and J by 0 bases, with 14 bases between them. CDR3 sequence: CASSLEWWGSSNTGELFF. The DNA of the CDR3 is TGTGCCAGCAGCTTAGAGTGGTGGGGCTCCTCGAACACCGGGGAGCTGTTTTTT. The full variable domain, completed using reference TRBV11-3 and TRBJ2-2, is EAGVVQSPRYKIIEKKQPVAFWCNPISGHNTLYWYLQNLGQGPELLIRYENEEAVDDSQLPKDRFSAERLKGVDSTLKIQPAELGDSAVYLCASSLEWWGSSNTGELFFGEGSRLTVL.

The rearrangement links TRBV19 to TRBJ2-7; 8 nucleotides align to TRBD1. This CDR3 region has 14 residues. Trimming took 3 bases from V and 4 from J; bases not matched to a gene: 5. Per the germline V gene, CDR1 is LNHDA and CDR2 is SQIVND (reference sequence). CDR3 sequence (DNA): TGTGCCAGTAGTATGGCCGACAGGGGATACGAGCAGTACTTC. This translates into CASSMADRGYEQYF.

The chain employs TRBV28 and TRBJ1-5, with TRBD1 matching 7 bases. The CDR3 runs 17 residues. Trimming took 2 bases from V and 0 from J; bases not matched to a gene: 7. The germline CDR1 and CDR2 sequences are MDHEN and SYDVKM. CDR3: CASSLGSGGYSNQPQHF. Here the CDR3 DNA reads TGTGCCAGCAGTTTAGGGTCAGGGGGGTATAGCAATCAGCCCCAGCATTTT.

This chain links TRBV10-3 with TRBJ1-1, with no clear D. The CDR3 length is 14 residues. Germline V gene sequence: CDR1 ENHRY, CDR2 SYGVKD. V was pared by 7 bases and J by 6 bases, with 18 bases between. In DNA form, the CDR3 reads TGTGCCATCAACAACGGACTCCCCGGCGCTGAAGCTTTCTTT. It specifies CAINNGLPGAEAFF.

The chain recombines TRBV3-1 (or the pseudogene TRBV3-2) with TRBJ1-2, with D possibly being TRBD1 (5 bases). Germline values: CDR1 LGHDT, CDR2 YNNKEL (reference sequence). V dropped 0 bases and J dropped 6 bases, with 11 bases sitting between them. The CDR3 has 14 residues. The CDR3, as DNA: TGTGCCAGCAGCCAAGAATCATGGGGCCATGGCTACACCTTC. Its translation is CASSQESWGHGYTF.

The DNA of the CDR3 is TGTGCCAGCAGCCTTAGCTGGAAACCGCCCGGGACAGGGGTGTACGAGCAGTACTTC. Amino acid sequence: CASSLSWKPPGTGVYEQYF. The J gene is TRBJ2-7, the V gene TRBV7-6; 10 bases fit TRBD1. There are 19 residues in the CDR3. Per the germline V gene, CDR1 is SGHVS and CDR2 is FNYEAQ. J gave up 4 bases and V 5 bases, and 20 bases lay outside the gene matches. Full variable domain (outside the CDR3, taken from reference TRBV7-6 and TRBJ2-7): GAGVSQSPRYKVTKRGQDVALRCDPISGHVSLYWYRQALGQGPEFLTYFNYEAQQDKSGLPNDRFSAERPEGSISTLTIQRTEQRDSAMYRCASSLSWKPPGTGVYEQYFGPGTRLTVT.

This clone was observed once. The chain is built from TRBV19 and TRBJ2-3; D may be TRBD1 (6 bases). The V end lost 2 bases, the J end lost 0 bases, and 9 bases lay between the germline ends. From germline, CDR1 is LNHDA and CDR2 SQIVND (reference sequence). The CDR3 has 15 residues. The CDR3 region is CASSIQQGSTDTQYF. For the CDR3, the DNA is TGTGCCAGTAGTATACAACAGGGAAGCACAGATACGCAGTATTTT.

This chain's CDR3 is CASSIPERGLYNEQFF. In DNA form, the CDR3 reads TGTGCCAGTAGTATACCTGAGCGGGGGCTCTACAATGAGCAGTTCTTC. V is TRBV19 and J is TRBJ2-1; 8 bases agree with TRBD2. Germline V lookup: CDR1 LNHDA, CDR2 SQIVND (reference sequence). The junction had 6 bases not matched to a gene; V was cut back by 2 bases and J by 3 bases. The CDR3 covers 16 residues.

V gene TRBV11-2 combines with J gene TRBJ2-5; 7 bases align to TRBD1. Germline values: CDR1 SGHAT, CDR2 FQNNGV. This CDR3 has 15 amino acids. With V trimmed by 1 base and J by 5 bases, 7 bases remained unmatched. DNA of the CDR3: TGTGCCAGCAGCTTAGGGGGACAGCTGGGGGAGACCCAGTACTTC. Amino acids: CASSLGGQLGETQYF.

The chain employs TRBV3-1 (or the pseudogene TRBV3-2) and TRBJ2-1; the match to TRBD2 covers 7 bases. This CDR3 has 16 residues. Germline CDR1 and CDR2: LGHDT and YNNKEL (reference sequence). V was pared by 1 base and J by 3 bases, with 6 bases of the junction left unmatched. The CDR3 spells CASSQVGGGDYNEQFF. CDR3 DNA sequence: TGTGCCAGCAGCCAAGTGGGTGGGGGGGACTACAATGAGCAGTTCTTC.

The chain has TRBV7-3 and TRBJ2-1, with 11 positions matching TRBD2. This CDR3 has 19 residues. J was trimmed by 0 bases and V by 4 bases; bases with no gene match: 11. Germline loops: CDR1 SGHTA, CDR2 FQGTGA. The DNA for the CDR3 is TGTGCCAGCAGCTCACAGGGACTAGCGGAATCCAGCTCCTACAATGAGCAGTTCTTC. Protein product: CASSSQGLAESSSYNEQFF.

V usage is TRBV7-3 and J usage is TRBJ2-7, with 7 bases fitting TRBD2. Germline assignment: CDR1 SGHTA and CDR2 FQGTGA. The V segment lost 4 bases and the J segment 7 bases; nucleotides outside the gene matches: 10. This CDR3 is built from 14 residues. CDR3 DNA sequence: TGTGCCAGCAGCTCAACCGGGTCGGGGGGAGAGCAGTACTTC. Amino acids: CASSSTGSGGEQYF. The full variable domain, in which reference TRBV7-3 and TRBJ2-7 provide the parts outside the CDR3, is GAGVSQTPSNKVTEKGKYVELRCDPISGHTALYWYRQSLGQGPEFLIYFQGTGAADDSGLPNDRFFAVRPEGSVSTLKIQRTERGDSAVYLCASSSTGSGGEQYFGPGTRLTVT.

V usage is TRBV9 and J usage is TRBJ2-7; 7 bases fit TRBD2. The CDR3 runs 15 residues. The J segment lost 2 bases and the V segment lost 4 bases, leaving 9 bases of the junction unmatched. Germline values: CDR1 SGDLS, CDR2 YYNGEE. The CDR3 DNA sequence: TGTGCCAGCAGCCCCGAGGGGAGGGCAGCCTACGAGCAGTACTTC. It codes for CASSPEGRAAYEQYF.

The sample holds a few counts of this clone. Other DNA sequences in this sample translate to the same CDR3. The chain joins TRBV19 to TRBJ1-5, with TRBD1 identical over 8 bases. V gave up 4 bases and J gave up 2 bases; unmatched junction bases: 1. The germline CDR1 and CDR2 sequences are LNHDA and SQIVND (reference sequence). The CDR3 spans 14 residues. In DNA, the CDR3 is TGTGCCAGTAGTACGACAGGGGGCAATCAGCCCCAGCATTTT. Its translation is CASSTTGGNQPQHF. The variable domain in full, with the rest retrieved from reference TRBV19 and TRBJ1-5, is DGGITQSPKYLFRKEGQNVTLSCEQNLNHDAMYWYRQDPGQGLRLIYYSQIVNDFQKGDIAEGYSVSREKKESFPLTVTSAQKNPTAFYLCASSTTGGNQPQHFGDGTRLSIL.

The rearrangement links TRBV5-1 to TRBJ1-4; D gene ambiguous. The CDR3 extends over 13 amino acids. The V gene lost 1 base and the J gene lost 9 bases, with 10 bases spanning the gap. Germline values: CDR1 SGHRS, CDR2 YFSETQ. The CDR3 DNA is TGCGCCAGCAGCTTGCCCAACAACCAAAAACTGTTTTTT. Translated, it gives CASSLPNNQKLFF. Full variable domain (missing parts from reference TRBV5-1 and TRBJ1-4): KAGVTQTPRYLIKTRGQQVTLSCSPISGHRSVSWYQQTPGQGLQFLFEYFSETQRNKGNFPGRFSGRQFSNSRSEMNVSTLELGDSALYLCASSLPNNQKLFFGSGTQLSVL.

This clone was seen a single time. The V call is TRBV5-4, the J call TRBJ1-2; no definite D call. This CDR3 region has 13 residues. V lost 0 bases to trimming and J lost 8 bases, with 11 bases between them. Germline V gene lookup returns CDR1 SGHNT and CDR2 YYREEE (reference sequence). The CDR3 nucleotides are TGTGCCAGCAGCTTGGTCGGGGTAGAGGGCTACACCTTC. As protein: CASSLVGVEGYTF. Looking up the rest from reference TRBV5-4 and TRBJ1-2 gives the full variable domain: ETGVTQSPTHLIKTRGQQVTLRCSSQSGHNTVSWYQQALGQGPQFIFQYYREEENGRGNFPPRFSGLQFPNYSSELNVNALELDDSALYLCASSLVGVEGYTFGSGTRLTVV.

This clone has just one count. The rearrangement links TRBV11-2 to TRBJ2-7; 7 bases fit TRBD1. CDR1 SGHAT and CDR2 FQNNGV come from the germline V gene. Trimming removed 0 bases from V and 4 bases from J; junction bases left unmatched: 6. CDR3 length equals 15 residues. CDR3 bases: TGTGCCAGCAGCTTAGACGGGCAGGGGGTTTACGAGCAGTACTTC. The encoded protein is CASSLDGQGVYEQYF.

This chain uses TRBV7-2 with TRBJ1-5, with 10 bases lining up with TRBD1. This CDR3 has 15 amino acids. The germline gives CDR1 SGHTA, CDR2 FQGNSA. The ends lost 5 bases at V and 5 bases at J; junction bases unmatched: 6. The chain's CDR3 is CASSARDRGYQPQHF. As DNA, the CDR3 is TGTGCCAGCAGCGCCCGGGACAGGGGATATCAGCCCCAGCATTTT.

This clone was detected only a few times. The V call is TRBV15, the J call TRBJ2-1, with TRBD2 matching over 10 bases. Germline CDR1 and CDR2: LNHNV and YYDKDF (reference sequence). The CDR3 is made up of 15 amino acids. V trimming: 3 bases; J trimming: 3 bases; junction bases outside the gene matches: 2. The CDR3 here is CATSRTSGYYNEQFF. CDR3 in DNA: TGTGCCACCAGCAGGACTAGCGGGTACTACAATGAGCAGTTCTTC.

Here the CDR3 reads CASSRTGDQPQHF. For the CDR3, the DNA is TGTGCCAGCAGCCGTACGGGGGATCAGCCCCAGCATTTT. The rearrangement joins TRBV6-5 to TRBJ1-5; weak D call: TRBD1 (5 bases). Germline assignment: CDR1 MNHEY and CDR2 SVGAGI. This CDR3 has 13 amino acids. V lost 6 bases and J lost 5, with 11 bases in between.

V and J are TRBV29-1 and TRBJ2-7; possible D gene TRBD2, 5 bases. With 4 bases removed from V and 3 bases from J, the gap between germline ends came to 16 bases. Germline CDR1 SQVTM, CDR2 ANQGSEA. This CDR3 spans 14 amino acids. The CDR3 coding sequence is TGCAGCGTTGTTTGCCGGACGGGGTTCTACGAGCAGTACTTC. Protein: CSVVCRTGFYEQYF.

This clone showed up just once. The CDR3 DNA is TGTGCCAGCAGTACCCCCGGGACAGGGCCCAATGAGCAGTTCTTC. Translation gives CASSTPGTGPNEQFF. The chain joins TRBV28 to TRBJ2-1; 9 positions agree with TRBD1. Per germline, CDR1 MDHEN and CDR2 SYDVKM. This CDR3 is built from 15 residues. V lost 5 bases, J lost 6 bases, and 8 bases stayed unmatched. Filled out from reference TRBV28 and TRBJ2-1, the complete variable domain reads DVKVTQSSRYLVKRTGEKVFLECVQDMDHENMFWYRQDPGLGLRLIYFSYDVKMKEKGDIPEGYSVSREKKERFSLILESASTNQTSMYLCASSTPGTGPNEQFFGPGTRLTVL.

The CDR3 DNA is TGTGCCACCAGCGGGGGGACTCCGTGGAATGAGCAGTTCTTC. Its translation is CATSGGTPWNEQFF. The rearrangement uses TRBV24-1 and TRBJ2-1; 7 positions agree with TRBD2. V lost 7 bases and J lost 7; bases outside the gene matches: 9. Looked up from germline, CDR1 is KGHDR and CDR2 is SFDVKD. The CDR3 consists of 14 residues.

The chain employs TRBV7-3 and TRBJ2-2, with a weak D call TRBD1 (6 bases). V was cut by 3 bases and J by 5 bases, with 13 bases left in between. The CDR3 contains 15 residues. The germline CDR1 and CDR2 sequences are SGHTA and FQGTGA. This CDR3 reads CASSLDSSWTGELFF. DNA for the CDR3: TGTGCCAGCAGCTTGGACAGTTCGTGGACCGGGGAGCTGTTTTTT.

The chain joins TRBV12-5 to TRBJ1-5, with D maybe TRBD1 (6 bases). The germline V gene has CDR1 LGHNT and CDR2 FRNRAP. V lost 6 bases and J lost 3, with 9 bases in between. This CDR3 comprises 13 residues. CDR3 DNA sequence: TGTGCTAGTGGGTACAGGGACAATCAGCCCCAGCATTTT. Amino acid sequence: CASGYRDNQPQHF.

V and J are TRBV29-1 and TRBJ1-2; 8 bases match TRBD1. The CDR3 covers 12 residues. From germline, CDR1 is SQVTM and CDR2 ANQGSEA. V dropped 3 bases and J dropped 9; count of bases not matched to a gene: 6. The CDR3 loop is CSVELDRVRYTF. Here the CDR3 DNA reads TGCAGCGTTGAGCTGGACAGGGTACGCTACACCTTC.